This record covers a single T cell receptor (beta chain). This sample was taken from a study of blood T cell repertoires in COVID-19. Overall study: Samples taken during acute and convalescent COVID-19 were collected in the United States, Italy and Spain.

In the original processing: Reference gene primer amplification in the assay estimated nucleated cell counts. Profiled with immunoSEQ multiplex PCR; TCRdb holds only in-frame clones, not every one. V and J calls and clone size are copied from that table; D and trimming were computed from the DNA. The sample includes more than 85,000 clones, 75% to 90% of them seen just once. The germline V and J ends were trimmed by 5 bases and 8 bases, with 19 bases remaining between them. Germline loops: CDR1 SQVTM, CDR2 ANQGSEA. The CDR3 extends over 14 amino acids. The chain has TRBV29-1 and TRBJ2-4; D uncertain. This TCR derives from a man older than 75 with acute or convalescent COVID-19. The sample comprised peripheral blood. CDR3 bases: TGCAGCGTTATGGCGGAACCCAACCAGTACATTCAGTACTTC. Translated, it gives CSVMAEPNQYIQYF.